These T cell receptor beta chains were read from a single sample in a study of OX40 agonist ivuxolimab in advanced cancers. The data were produced by immunoSEQ multiplex PCR, yet TCRdb's version contains in-frame clones alone and is incomplete. The repertoire holds tens of thousands of clones, with around 87% as singletons. The specimen comprised CD4+ or CD8+ T cells sorted from blood, sampled in a trial of the OX40 agonist ivuxolimab. Source of these receptors: an adult with an advanced solid tumor such as melanoma, head and neck, liver or kidney cancer. Each CDR3 is given with its conserved first and last residue. The D gene is left open where the match is weak. The size of a clone is reported for some rows only, either as once, few or many, or as a class for expanded clones.

d_call: -; v_call: TRBV7-7; clone_size: -; j_call: TRBJ2-6; cdr3_nt: TGTGCCAGCAGCTTAGTACGCTCTGGGGCCAACGTCCTGACTTTC; cdr3_aa: CASSLVRSGANVLTF
d_call: -; v_call: TRBV18; clone_size: -; j_call: TRBJ2-6; cdr3_nt: TGTGCCAGCTCACCCCCCGGGGCCAACGTCCTGACTTTC; cdr3_aa: CASSPPGANVLTF
d_call: -; v_call: TRBV6-5; clone_size: once; j_call: TRBJ2-7; cdr3_nt: TGTGCCAGCAGTTACATGGCAGGGAGCTACGAGCAGTACTTC; cdr3_aa: CASSYMAGSYEQYF
d_call: -; v_call: TRBV29-1; clone_size: -; j_call: TRBJ1-5; cdr3_nt: TGCAGCGCCAGAACTAGTCCCAATCAGCCCCAGCATTTT; cdr3_aa: CSARTSPNQPQHF
d_call: TRBD2; v_call: TRBV5-1; clone_size: -; j_call: TRBJ2-7; cdr3_nt: TGCGCCAGCAGCCCTCGGACTAGCGGGCGCCGCTCCTACGAGCAGTACTTC; cdr3_aa: CASSPRTSGRRSYEQYF
d_call: TRBD2; v_call: TRBV14; clone_size: -; j_call: TRBJ2-5; cdr3_nt: TGTGCCAGCAGCCCGATAGCGGGGGGACAAGAGACCCAGTACTTC; cdr3_aa: CASSPIAGGQETQYF
d_call: -; v_call: TRBV5-1; clone_size: -; j_call: TRBJ2-5; cdr3_nt: TGCGCCAGCAGCTTGCAAGAGACCCAGTACTTC; cdr3_aa: CASSLQETQYF
d_call: TRBD2; v_call: TRBV27; clone_size: -; j_call: TRBJ2-7; cdr3_nt: TGTGCCAGCAGTTTGGTACTAGCGGGGGGCGAGCAGTACTTC; cdr3_aa: CASSLVLAGGEQYF
d_call: -; v_call: TRBV15; clone_size: -; j_call: TRBJ1-2; cdr3_nt: TGTGCCACCAGCAGAGGGACACAGGTGTCTGGGGGCTACACCTTC; cdr3_aa: CATSRGTQVSGGYTF
d_call: -; v_call: TRBV11-2; clone_size: -; j_call: TRBJ2-3; cdr3_nt: TGTGCCAGCAGCTTCCGGACAGAAACAGATACGCAGTATTTT; cdr3_aa: CASSFRTETDTQYF
d_call: -; v_call: TRBV15; clone_size: -; j_call: TRBJ2-6; cdr3_nt: TGTGCCACCAGCAGGTCCCAGGTGGGTGGGGCCAACGTCCTGACTTTC; cdr3_aa: CATSRSQVGGANVLTF
d_call: TRBD1; v_call: TRBV6-1; clone_size: -; j_call: TRBJ1-6; cdr3_nt: TGTGCCAGCAGTGAAAACAGGGGGCTGTTGAATTCACCCCTCCACTTT; cdr3_aa: CASSENRGLLNSPLHF
d_call: -; v_call: TRBV7-8; clone_size: -; j_call: TRBJ1-4; cdr3_nt: TGTGCCAGCAGCCCGCCTCGGGGTACAGGGCAGGTCCTCAATTTT; cdr3_aa: CASSPPRGTGQVLNF
d_call: TRBD1; v_call: TRBV9; clone_size: -; j_call: TRBJ2-2; cdr3_nt: TGTGCCAGCAGCGCATCCGGGACAGGGGGCACCGGGGAGCTGTTTTTT; cdr3_aa: CASSASGTGGTGELFF
d_call: TRBD1; v_call: TRBV9; clone_size: -; j_call: TRBJ1-3; cdr3_nt: TGTGCCAGCAGCGCTCGGGACAGGGATGGAAACACCATATATTTT; cdr3_aa: CASSARDRDGNTIYF
d_call: -; v_call: TRBV10-3; clone_size: -; j_call: TRBJ1-1; cdr3_nt: TGTGCCATCAGTGAGTTCAGGGGCCGAAACACTGAAGCTTTCTTT; cdr3_aa: CAISEFRGRNTEAFF
d_call: -; v_call: TRBV18; clone_size: -; j_call: TRBJ2-7; cdr3_nt: TGTGCCAGCTCACCAGGGTCGGCCCACGAGCAGTACTTC; cdr3_aa: CASSPGSAHEQYF
d_call: TRBD2; v_call: TRBV18; clone_size: -; j_call: TRBJ2-3; cdr3_nt: TGTGCCAGCTCACCAGGGACTACCACAGATACGCAGTATTTT; cdr3_aa: CASSPGTTTDTQYF
d_call: TRBD2; v_call: TRBV9; clone_size: -; j_call: TRBJ2-3; cdr3_nt: TGTGCCAGCAGCGTAGCTACGGGGAGGGGCACAGATACGCAGTATTTT; cdr3_aa: CASSVATGRGTDTQYF
d_call: -; v_call: TRBV30; clone_size: -; j_call: TRBJ2-7; cdr3_nt: TGTGCCGCAAGTTCAGCCTACGAGCAGTACTTC; cdr3_aa: CAASSAYEQYF
d_call: -; v_call: TRBV5-1; clone_size: -; j_call: TRBJ2-2; cdr3_nt: TGCGCCAGCAGACAGGGGAACACCGGGGAGCTGTTTTTT; cdr3_aa: CASRQGNTGELFF
d_call: TRBD1; v_call: TRBV13; clone_size: -; j_call: TRBJ1-4; cdr3_nt: TGTGCCAGCAGCTCAGGGGGCTGGACTAATGAAAAACTGTTTTTT; cdr3_aa: CASSSGGWTNEKLFF
d_call: -; v_call: TRBV15; clone_size: -; j_call: TRBJ2-1; cdr3_nt: TGTGCCACCAGCAGAGATAAGAGTCGGAACTACCCCAATGAGCAGTTCTTC; cdr3_aa: CATSRDKSRNYPNEQFF
d_call: TRBD1; v_call: TRBV11-2; clone_size: -; j_call: TRBJ2-4; cdr3_nt: TGTGCCAGCAGCCTTACCACAGGGACAGGTCGATACTTC; cdr3_aa: CASSLTTGTGRYF
d_call: TRBD1; v_call: TRBV5-1; clone_size: -; j_call: TRBJ2-6; cdr3_nt: TGCGCCAGCAGCTTCACGGGGACAGGGGTAGGCGGGGCCAACGTCCTGACTTTC; cdr3_aa: CASSFTGTGVGGANVLTF
d_call: TRBD2; v_call: TRBV5-4; clone_size: -; j_call: TRBJ2-7; cdr3_nt: TGTGCCAGCAGCCAGGATAGCGGGGTCAGCTCCTACGAGCAGTACTTC; cdr3_aa: CASSQDSGVSSYEQYF
d_call: -; v_call: TRBV14; clone_size: -; j_call: TRBJ2-3; cdr3_nt: TGTGCCAGCGGGCGGGCCAGGGGAGATACGCAGTATTTT; cdr3_aa: CASGRARGDTQYF